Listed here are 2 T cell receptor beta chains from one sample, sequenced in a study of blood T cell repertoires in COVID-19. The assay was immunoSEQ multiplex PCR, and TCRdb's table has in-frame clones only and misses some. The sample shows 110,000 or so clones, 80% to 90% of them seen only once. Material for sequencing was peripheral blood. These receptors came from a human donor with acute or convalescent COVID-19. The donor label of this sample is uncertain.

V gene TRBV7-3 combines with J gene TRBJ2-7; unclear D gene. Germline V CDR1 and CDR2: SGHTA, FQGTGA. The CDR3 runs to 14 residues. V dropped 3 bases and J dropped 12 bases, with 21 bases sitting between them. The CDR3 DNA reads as TGTGCCAGCAGCTTTACTTGGTCTACCCAATCGGGGTACTTC. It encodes CASSFTWSTQSGYF. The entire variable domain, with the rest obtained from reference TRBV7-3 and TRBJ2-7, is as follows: GAGVSQTPSNKVTEKGKYVELRCDPISGHTALYWYRQSLGQGPEFLIYFQGTGAADDSGLPNDRFFAVRPEGSVSTLKIQRTERGDSAVYLCASSFTWSTQSGYFGPGTRLTVT.

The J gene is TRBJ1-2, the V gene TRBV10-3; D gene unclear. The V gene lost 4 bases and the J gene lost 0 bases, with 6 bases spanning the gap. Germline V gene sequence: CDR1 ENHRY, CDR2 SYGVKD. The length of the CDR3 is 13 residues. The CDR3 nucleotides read TGTGCCATCAGTGTCCCAGCTAACTATGGCTACACCTTC. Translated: CAISVPANYGYTF.